This T cell receptor beta chain derives from a study of cytomegalovirus exposure and HLA in healthy donors. Study results and caveats: Some V segments (TRBV6-2 and TRBV6-3 among them) were excluded as indistinguishable. There were reportedly fewer N-insertions in an Asian-associated ancestry cluster than the roughly 610-donor mean, in a later analysis. Donor immune exposure was known only as CMV serostatus.

The PCR was carried out with 60 Vbeta primers and 13 Jbeta primers. Clones were sequenced by immunoSEQ multiplex PCR, and TCRdb holds only the in-frame ones, with some missing. The repertoire holds 150,000 to 200,000 clones, roughly 80% seen once, with approximately 2.2% in the top ten. The germline gives CDR1 MNHNS, CDR2 SASEGT. Trimming removed 2 bases from V and 4 bases from J; junction bases left unmatched: 8. The CDR3 is 16 residues long. Note on this clone: Its antigen remains unidentified.

The clonotype originates from a male donor in good health and CMV-seronegative. The chain carries TRBV6-1 and TRBJ2-3, with 8 bases identical to TRBD2. The sequenced material came from PBMCs. The CDR3 DNA reads TGTGCCAGCAGTGAACCTAGCGGGTTCCCGGCAGATACGCAGTATTTT. Translation: CASSEPSGFPADTQYF.